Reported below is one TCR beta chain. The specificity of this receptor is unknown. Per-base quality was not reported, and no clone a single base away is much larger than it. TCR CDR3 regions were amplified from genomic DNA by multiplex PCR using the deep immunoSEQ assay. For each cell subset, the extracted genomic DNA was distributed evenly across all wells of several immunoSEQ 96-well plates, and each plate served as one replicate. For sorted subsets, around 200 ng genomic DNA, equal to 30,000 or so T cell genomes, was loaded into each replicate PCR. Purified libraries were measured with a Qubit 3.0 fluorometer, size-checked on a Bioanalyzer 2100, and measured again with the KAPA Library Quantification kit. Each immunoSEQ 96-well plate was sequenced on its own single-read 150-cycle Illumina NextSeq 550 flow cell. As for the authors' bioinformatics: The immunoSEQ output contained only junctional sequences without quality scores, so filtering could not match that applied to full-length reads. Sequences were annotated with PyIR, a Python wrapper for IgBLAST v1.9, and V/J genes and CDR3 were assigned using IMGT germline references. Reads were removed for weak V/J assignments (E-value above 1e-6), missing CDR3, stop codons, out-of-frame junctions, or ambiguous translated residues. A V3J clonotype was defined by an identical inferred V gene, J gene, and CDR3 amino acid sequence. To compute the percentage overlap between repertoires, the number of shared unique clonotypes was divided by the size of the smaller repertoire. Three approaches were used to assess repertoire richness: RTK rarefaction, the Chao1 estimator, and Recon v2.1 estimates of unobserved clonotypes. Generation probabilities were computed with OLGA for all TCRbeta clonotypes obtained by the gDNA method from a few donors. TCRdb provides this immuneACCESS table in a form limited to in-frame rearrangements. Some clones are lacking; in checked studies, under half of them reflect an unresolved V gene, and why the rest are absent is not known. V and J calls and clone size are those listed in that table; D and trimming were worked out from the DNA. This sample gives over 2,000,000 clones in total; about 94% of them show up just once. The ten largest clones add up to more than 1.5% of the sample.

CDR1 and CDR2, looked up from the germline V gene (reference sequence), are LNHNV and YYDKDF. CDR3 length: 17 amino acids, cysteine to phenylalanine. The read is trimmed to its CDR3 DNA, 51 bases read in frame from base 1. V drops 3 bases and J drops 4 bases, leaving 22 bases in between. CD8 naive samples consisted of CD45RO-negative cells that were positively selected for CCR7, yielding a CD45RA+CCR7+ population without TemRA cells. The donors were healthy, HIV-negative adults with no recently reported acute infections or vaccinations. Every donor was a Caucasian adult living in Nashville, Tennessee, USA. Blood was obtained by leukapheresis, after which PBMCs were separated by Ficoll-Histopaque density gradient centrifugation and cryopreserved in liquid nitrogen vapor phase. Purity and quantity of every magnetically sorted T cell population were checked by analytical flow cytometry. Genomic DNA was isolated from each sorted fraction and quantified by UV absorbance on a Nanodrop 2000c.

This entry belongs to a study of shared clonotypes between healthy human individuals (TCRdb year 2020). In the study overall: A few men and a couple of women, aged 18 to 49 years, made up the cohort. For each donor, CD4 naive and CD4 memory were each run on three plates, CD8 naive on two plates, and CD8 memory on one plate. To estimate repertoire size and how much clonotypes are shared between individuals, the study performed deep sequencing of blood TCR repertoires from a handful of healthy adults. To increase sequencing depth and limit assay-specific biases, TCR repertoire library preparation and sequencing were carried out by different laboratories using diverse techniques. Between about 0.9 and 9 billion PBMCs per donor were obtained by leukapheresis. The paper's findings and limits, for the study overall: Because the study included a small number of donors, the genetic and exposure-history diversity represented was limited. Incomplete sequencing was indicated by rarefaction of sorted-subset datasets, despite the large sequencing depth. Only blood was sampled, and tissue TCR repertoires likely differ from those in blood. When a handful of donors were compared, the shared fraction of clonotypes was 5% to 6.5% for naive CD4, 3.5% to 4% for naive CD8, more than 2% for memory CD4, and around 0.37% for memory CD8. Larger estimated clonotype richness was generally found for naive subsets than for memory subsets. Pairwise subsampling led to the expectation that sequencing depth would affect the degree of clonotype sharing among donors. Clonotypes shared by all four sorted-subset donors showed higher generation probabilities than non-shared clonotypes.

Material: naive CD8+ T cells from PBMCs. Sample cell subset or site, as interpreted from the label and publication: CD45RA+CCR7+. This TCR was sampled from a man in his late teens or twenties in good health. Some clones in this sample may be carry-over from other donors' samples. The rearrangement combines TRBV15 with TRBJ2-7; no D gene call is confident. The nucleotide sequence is TGTGCCACCAGCAGGTCAGAGTTCGGCCTTCACGATTACGAGCAGTACTTC. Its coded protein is CATSRSEFGLHDYEQYF.